The 2 T cell receptor beta chains presented below share a single source sample, sequenced in a study of T-cell memory formation after mild COVID-19. Each CDR3 protein is one row after TCRdb ran MiXCR on the 5' RACE reads. The data contain approximately 150,000 distinct CDR3 sequences, about 19% of them seen just once; the ten biggest clones take up around 2.4%. Input material: PBMCs or a T cell subset sorted from them (not recorded which). These receptors originate from an adult woman who had mild COVID-19 (a few samples of this study predate the infection). Cell type and time point are not known.

The J gene is TRBJ2-1, the V gene TRBV7-9, with no clear D. CDR1 and CDR2 from the germline V gene are SEHNR and FQNEAQ (reference sequence). The germline V and J ends were trimmed by 1 base and 2 bases, with 3 bases remaining between them. This CDR3 comprises 13 residues. The CDR3 nucleotides read TGTGCCAGCAGCTTAGAGGCCTACAATGAGCAGTTCTTC. This translates into CASSLEAYNEQFF. Full variable domain (outside the CDR3, taken from reference TRBV7-9 and TRBJ2-1): DTGVSQNPRHKITKRGQNVTFRCDPISEHNRLYWYRQTLGQGPEFLTYFQNEAQLEKSRLLSDRFSAERPKGSFSTLEIQRTEQGDSAMYLCASSLEAYNEQFFGPGTRLTVL.

The J gene is TRBJ2-2, the V gene TRBV27, with D tentatively TRBD2 (6 bases). This CDR3 comprises 13 residues. CDR1 is MNHEY, CDR2 SMNVEV, per germline (reference sequence). Deletions cut 10 bases from V and 6 bases from J, with 15 bases between. CDR3 bases: TGTGCCACGGCTCGGGGGTACGCCGGGGAGCTGTTTTTT. This sequence encodes CATARGYAGELFF.